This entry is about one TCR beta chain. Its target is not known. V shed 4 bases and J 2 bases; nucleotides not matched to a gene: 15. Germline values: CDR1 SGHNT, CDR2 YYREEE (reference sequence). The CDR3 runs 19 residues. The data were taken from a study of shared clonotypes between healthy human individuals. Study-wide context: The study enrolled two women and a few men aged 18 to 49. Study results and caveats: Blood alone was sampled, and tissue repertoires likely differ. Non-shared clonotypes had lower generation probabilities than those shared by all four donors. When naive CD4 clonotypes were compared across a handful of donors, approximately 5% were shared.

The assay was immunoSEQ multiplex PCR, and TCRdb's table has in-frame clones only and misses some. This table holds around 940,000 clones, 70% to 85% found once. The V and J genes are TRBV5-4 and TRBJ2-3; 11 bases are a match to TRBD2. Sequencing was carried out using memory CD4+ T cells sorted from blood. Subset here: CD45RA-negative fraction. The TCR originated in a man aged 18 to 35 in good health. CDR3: CASSVSGRARSQITDTQYF. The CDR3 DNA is TGTGCCAGCAGCGTTAGCGGGAGGGCCCGAAGTCAGATCACAGATACGCAGTATTTT.